This passage covers 19 T cell receptor beta chains from one sample sequenced in a study of blood T cell repertoires in COVID-19. Only in-frame clones appear in the TCRdb table, and some are missing; sequencing was by immunoSEQ multiplex PCR. The sample yields fewer than 200,000 clones, roughly 80% seen once. The specimen sequenced was peripheral blood. The receptors here all came from a man between 65 and 80 years old with acute or convalescent COVID-19.

J is TRBJ1-4 and V is TRBV3-1 (or the pseudogene TRBV3-2); no clear D gene. The V and J ends lost 0 bases and 0 bases respectively, with 8 bases between them. Germline V gene data show CDR1 as LGHDT and CDR2 as YNNKEL (reference sequence). There are 16 residues in the CDR3. The CDR3 here is CASSQENGATNEKLFF. The CDR3 bases are TGTGCCAGCAGCCAAGAAAACGGTGCAACTAATGAAAAACTGTTTTTT.

The chain combines TRBV28 with TRBJ1-2; D ambiguous. The CDR3 has 13 amino acids. Trimming took 5 bases from V and 7 from J, leaving 14 bases between them. Germline V gene sequence: CDR1 MDHEN, CDR2 SYDVKM. The CDR3 DNA reads TGTGCCAGCAGTCCGGACTCAACCGTTGGCTACACCTTC. Translating gives CASSPDSTVGYTF.

The V call is TRBV2, the J call TRBJ1-2; D unclear. This CDR3 has 11 residues. Germline V gene lookup returns CDR1 SNHLY and CDR2 FYNNEI. Trimming cost V 5 bases and J 10 bases, with 11 bases left between them. The CDR3 nucleotides are TGTGCCAGCAGTCCTCGGGTTGACTACACCTTC. Its protein product is CASSPRVDYTF.

The chain joins TRBV6-1 to TRBJ1-5; 9 bases map to TRBD1. Germline assignment: CDR1 MNHNS and CDR2 SASEGT. Trimming took 0 bases from V and 4 from J; bases not matched to a gene: 4. CDR3 length equals 16 residues. The CDR3 here is CASSEAPGTGNQPQHF. The CDR3 DNA is TGTGCCAGCAGTGAAGCGCCTGGGACAGGGAATCAGCCCCAGCATTTT.

This clone was picked up a small number of times. The V call is TRBV29-1, the J call TRBJ2-7; D possibly corresponds to TRBD1 (6 bases). The germline V gene has CDR1 SQVTM and CDR2 ANQGSEA. V was pared by 5 bases and J by 2 bases, with 10 bases between. This CDR3 has 12 amino acids. Written as DNA, the CDR3 is TGCAGCGTTCGGGACACAGCCTACGAGCAGTACTTC. Amino acids: CSVRDTAYEQYF.

Concerning this clone: Germline and junction disagree at one end, which may indicate a read error. The chain couples TRBV19 to TRBJ2-7; possible D gene TRBD2, 5 bases. In germline, CDR1 is LNHDA, CDR2 SQIVND (reference sequence). CDR3 length: 13 residues. In DNA, the CDR3 is TGTGCCAGTAGAATAGGGAGCTCCTACGAGCAGTACTTC. Translated: CASRIGSSYEQYF. Full variable domain (rest looked up from reference TRBV19 and TRBJ2-7): DGGITQSPKYLFRKEGQNVTLSCEQNLNHDAMYWYRQDPGQGLRLIYYSQIVNDFQKGDIAEGYSVSREKKESFPLTVTSAQKNPTAFYLCASRIGSSYEQYFGPGTRLTVT.

This sequence joins TRBV30 and TRBJ2-7, with 11 bases matching TRBD1. Unmatched junction bases numbered 17, after V lost 2 bases and J lost 2 bases. The CDR3 extends over 19 amino acids. CDR1 is GTSNPN and CDR2 is SVGIG in the germline V gene (reference sequence). The CDR3 spells CAWSPRSSGWDRGTYEQYF. CDR3 sequence (DNA): TGTGCCTGGAGTCCCCGGTCATCAGGTTGGGACAGGGGGACCTACGAGCAGTACTTC.

The V and J genes are TRBV29-1 and TRBJ2-5, with TRBD2 identical over 8 bases. The CDR3 is 12 residues long. V trimming: 2 bases; J trimming: 7 bases; junction bases outside the gene matches: 3. Germline lookup yields CDR1 SQVTM and CDR2 ANQGSEA. The chain's CDR3 is CSVELAGPTQYF. CDR3 bases: TGCAGCGTTGAACTAGCGGGCCCGACCCAGTACTTC.

This chain uses TRBV24-1 with TRBJ2-1, with TRBD2 matching over 15 bases. CDR1 and CDR2 (germline): KGHDR, SFDVKD. V was pared by 7 bases and J by 7 bases, with 7 bases of the junction left unmatched. This CDR3 contains 16 residues. CDR3 bases: TGTGCCACCAGCCAACTGGGACTAGCGGGAGGTAATGAGCAGTTCTTC. Translation: CATSQLGLAGGNEQFF.

The chain joins TRBV6-5 to TRBJ2-5, with D maybe TRBD2 (6 bases). Germline values: CDR1 MNHEY, CDR2 SVGAGI. The CDR3 covers 13 residues. Trimming left V 7 bases short and J 2 bases short, with 11 bases between. The CDR3 sequence is CASTLAGQETQYF. The CDR3 region has the DNA TGTGCCAGCACTTTGGCGGGGCAAGAGACCCAGTACTTC.

The chain couples TRBV7-2 to TRBJ1-2; D might be TRBD1 (5 bases). Germline V CDR1 and CDR2: SGHTA, FQGNSA. This CDR3 comprises 14 residues. V gave up 5 bases and J gave up 6 bases, with 16 bases separating them. The CDR3 loop reads CASSDGPGGNGYTF. DNA of the CDR3: TGTGCCAGCAGCGACGGTCCGGGGGGAAATGGCTACACCTTC.

Only a few counts were recorded for this clone. The J gene is TRBJ2-7, the V gene TRBV7-9, with 7 positions matching TRBD1. The germline CDR1 and CDR2 sequences are SEHNR and FQNEAQ (reference sequence). V trimming: 5 bases; J trimming: 2 bases; junction bases outside the gene matches: 6. This CDR3 spans 14 amino acids. Here the CDR3 DNA reads TGTGCCAGCAGCCAACGGGGACAGACCTACGAGCAGTACTTC. This translates into CASSQRGQTYEQYF. Full variable domain (missing parts from reference TRBV7-9 and TRBJ2-7): DTGVSQNPRHKITKRGQNVTFRCDPISEHNRLYWYRQTLGQGPEFLTYFQNEAQLEKSRLLSDRFSAERPKGSFSTLEIQRTEQGDSAMYLCASSQRGQTYEQYFGPGTRLTVT.

The chain combines TRBV27 with TRBJ1-1; 10 nucleotides agree with TRBD1. Germline CDR1 reads MNHEY; CDR2 reads SMNVEV (reference sequence). There are 17 residues in the CDR3. V lost 8 bases, J lost 4 bases, and 16 bases stayed unmatched. The CDR3 DNA reads as TGTGCCAGCGCTCCCTTTCGCTTTGGGGACAGGGGCACTGAAGCTTTCTTT. It codes for CASAPFRFGDRGTEAFF.

This chain connects TRBV30 to TRBJ1-2; 7 bases agree with TRBD1. Germline V CDR1 and CDR2: GTSNPN, SVGIG (reference sequence). With 3 bases clipped from V and 6 bases from J, the junction kept 13 bases outside the gene matches. The CDR3 runs 15 residues. The CDR3 reads CAWSHADRRGNGYTF. CDR3 DNA: TGTGCCTGGAGCCACGCGGACAGGCGCGGGAATGGCTACACCTTC.

The chain carries TRBV2 and TRBJ2-2, with TRBD1 matching 10 bases. Germline CDR1 is SNHLY and CDR2 is FYNNEI. Losses at the gene ends were 7 bases for V and 4 bases for J; bases not matched to a gene: 6. The CDR3 is 15 residues long. CDR3 in amino acids: CASIVDRGGTGELFF. CDR3 DNA sequence: TGTGCCAGCATCGTGGACAGGGGGGGCACCGGGGAGCTGTTTTTT.

The V gene is TRBV5-4, the J gene TRBJ2-2; D perhaps matches TRBD1 (6 bases). Germline values: CDR1 SGHNT, CDR2 YYREEE (reference sequence). The CDR3 is 15 amino acids. The V end lost 2 bases, the J end lost 0 bases, and 8 bases lay between the germline ends. The CDR3 DNA reads TGTGCCAGCAGCTTAACAGGGCCGAACACCGGGGAGCTGTTTTTT. Protein: CASSLTGPNTGELFF.

The genes are TRBV25-1 and TRBJ2-2; TRBD1 matches 7 bases. Losses at the gene ends were 7 bases for V and 5 bases for J; bases not matched to a gene: 7. Looked up from germline, CDR1 is MGHDK and CDR2 is SYGVNS. CDR3 length equals 14 residues. In DNA, the CDR3 is TGTGCCAGCATACGGGACAGTGGGACCGGGGAGCTGTTTTTT. Its protein is CASIRDSGTGELFF.

This chain uses TRBV4-1 with TRBJ1-1, with TRBD1 matching 9 bases. This CDR3 comprises 15 residues. Losses at the gene ends were 4 bases for V and 3 bases for J; bases not matched to a gene: 6. Germline V CDR1 and CDR2: MGHRA, YSYEKL. This CDR3 is CASSRPTGGYTEAFF. The CDR3 nucleotides read TGCGCCAGCAGCCGACCGACAGGGGGGTACACTGAAGCTTTCTTT.

The V gene is TRBV9, the J gene TRBJ1-2, with 8 bases lining up with TRBD1. V shed 1 base and J 4 bases; nucleotides not matched to a gene: 6. Germline assignment: CDR1 SGDLS and CDR2 YYNGEE. CDR3 length: 15 residues. Here the CDR3 reads CASSVTPGGPYGYTF. CDR3 nucleotides: TGTGCCAGCAGCGTAACCCCAGGGGGCCCCTATGGCTACACCTTC.